What follows is one T cell receptor beta chain and its context. The sample is drawn from a study of cytomegalovirus exposure and HLA in healthy donors. Amplification used 60 Vbeta primers and 13 Jbeta primers. The protocol was immunoSEQ multiplex PCR, while the TCRdb copy is restricted to in-frame clones and leaves out a portion. The sample lists about 150,000 clones; around 80% were seen once. CDR3 size: 13 residues. Germline loops: CDR1 SNHLY, CDR2 FYNNEI. V was shortened by 8 bases and J by 1 base, with 12 bases between the two germline ends. V usage is TRBV2 and J usage is TRBJ2-7, with D possibly TRBD2 on 5 matching bases. This TCR was recovered from a man aged 25-40 years in good health. Sequenced material: PBMCs. CDR3 loop: CASAGLTSYEQYF. As DNA, the CDR3 is TGTGCCAGCGCGGGCCTTACGTCCTACGAGCAGTACTTC.